This entry lists 3 T cell receptor beta chains sequenced from one sample in a study of post-analysis software for immune sequencing data. General study results and limits: There were five or six TRBV segments more frequent in patients than controls, and TRBV5-6, TRBV5-1 and TRBV20-1 were among them.

These receptors' targets are unknown. Each TCR beta cDNA library carried unique molecular identifiers. TCRdb re-called the PCR reads with MiXCR, one entry per CDR3 protein. The table records some 500,000 distinct CDR3 sequences, under 55% of them present only once. Sequencing used blood. Receptors originate from a girl aged 10-17 years with multiple sclerosis.

The chain employs TRBV6-6 and TRBJ2-1; tentative D call: TRBD2 (5 bases). The CDR3 extends over 13 amino acids. The germline CDR1 and CDR2 sequences are MNHNY and SVGAGI (reference sequence). Deletions cut 6 bases from V and 3 bases from J, with 9 bases between. CDR3 protein: CASSPGNYNEQFF. In DNA, the CDR3 is TGTGCCAGCAGCCCCGGGAACTACAATGAGCAGTTCTTC.

About this clonotype itself: The junction does not match germline at one end; this may be a read error. The chain recombines TRBV9 with TRBJ2-5, with 8 bases lining up with TRBD2. CDR1 SGDLS and CDR2 YYNGEE come from the germline V gene. The length of the CDR3 is 16 residues. The CDR3 protein is CASSVDGSGITETRYF. The DNA of the CDR3 is TGTGCCAGCAGCGTAGATGGTAGCGGGATCACGGAGACCCGGTACTTC.

The rearrangement uses TRBV5-1 and TRBJ2-3, with D hard to call. This CDR3 comprises 14 residues. CDR1 and CDR2 (germline): SGHRS, YFSETQ. V gave up 1 base and J gave up 2 bases, with 8 bases separating them. CDR3 in DNA: TGCGCCAGCAGCTTGTTACAGCCCACAGATACGCAGTATTTT. It yields the protein CASSLLQPTDTQYF.